This T cell receptor (beta chain) was retrieved from a study of shared clonotypes between healthy human individuals. The overall study: CD4 naive and CD4 memory each took three plates per donor, while CD8 naive took two and CD8 memory one.

From germline, CDR1 is SGDLS and CDR2 YYNGEE. The CDR3 is 16 residues long. V lost 0 bases to trimming and J lost 6 bases; unmatched junction nucleotides: 6. Clones were sequenced by immunoSEQ multiplex PCR, and TCRdb holds only the in-frame ones, with some missing. The table has about 690,000 clones, less than 95% seen once. The sequenced sample consisted of memory CD8+ T cells from PBMCs. Specified subset: CD45RO+ cells pooled with CCR7-negative TemRA cells. The sequence was collected from a man in his late teens or twenties in good health. Some clones in this sample may be carry-over from other donors' samples. J is TRBJ2-2 and V is TRBV9; 9 bases line up with TRBD2. The CDR3 nucleotides are TGTGCCAGCAGCGTAGCAGCGGGAGGTTTGCCCGGGGAGCTGTTTTTT. It is translated as CASSVAAGGLPGELFF.